This T cell receptor (beta chain) was recovered during a study of cytomegalovirus exposure and HLA in healthy donors. Germline trimming cut 6 bases from V and 4 bases from J; bases unmatched to any gene: 15. This CDR3 has 17 residues. Germline-derived CDR1 and CDR2 are SGHRS and YFSETQ. To note about this clone: The antigen remains undetermined.

PCR employed 60 Vbeta and 13 Jbeta primers. Repertoires were generated with immunoSEQ multiplex PCR, while TCRdb's copy carries only in-frame clones and drops some. Counted here are some 250,000 clones, around 80% occurring once; the ten biggest clones make up about 7.5%. Notes on the study in general: According to the study, roughly 180 TCR beta chains were cytomegalovirus-associated. While the bulk of TCR sequences proved rare, some public TCRs turned up in many donors. Presence/absence analyses treated sequencing depth as roughly uniform across donors. With later analysis, a missense DCLRE1C variant became linked to TCR beta V- and J-gene trimming.

The sequencing input was PBMCs. The receptor comes from a woman in her sixties or seventies in good health and CMV-seropositive. The chain has TRBV5-1 and TRBJ2-1, with 8 positions matching TRBD2. This chain's CDR3 is CASTLGGSSGWYNEQFF. In DNA, the CDR3 is TGCGCCAGCACCCTTGGCGGCTCTAGCGGGTGGTACAATGAGCAGTTCTTC. Supplemented by reference TRBV5-1 and TRBJ2-1, the full variable domain reads KAGVTQTPRYLIKTRGQQVTLSCSPISGHRSVSWYQQTPGQGLQFLFEYFSETQRNKGNFPGRFSGRQFSNSRSEMNVSTLELGDSALYLCASTLGGSSGWYNEQFFGPGTRLTVL.